This T cell receptor beta chain stems from a study of CD8 T cells in ankylosing spondylitis. Findings and caveats of the study: Earlier literature documents some of the motif variants in reactive arthritis synovial fluid and blood.

The sample holds many counts of this clonotype. Its antigen is not identified. TCRdb reprocessed the 5' RACE reads with MiXCR, giving one entry per CDR3 protein. Among fewer than 250,000 distinct CDR3 sequences listed, 25% to 30% were seen once. Sequencing used blood, either unsorted or a sorted T cell fraction (not recorded which). This TCR was recovered from a male donor with ankylosing spondylitis or in good health (not recorded which).

In DNA, the CDR3 is TGTGCCAGCAGCCAATCTGCAGGGGGCTATCAAGAGACCCAGTACTTC. It specifies CASSQSAGGYQETQYF. J is TRBJ2-5 and V is TRBV4-2; 8 bases line up with TRBD1. CDR3 size: 16 residues. V trimming: 2 bases; J trimming: 2 bases; junction bases outside the gene matches: 7. Per the germline V gene, CDR1 is LGHNA and CDR2 is YNFKEQ.